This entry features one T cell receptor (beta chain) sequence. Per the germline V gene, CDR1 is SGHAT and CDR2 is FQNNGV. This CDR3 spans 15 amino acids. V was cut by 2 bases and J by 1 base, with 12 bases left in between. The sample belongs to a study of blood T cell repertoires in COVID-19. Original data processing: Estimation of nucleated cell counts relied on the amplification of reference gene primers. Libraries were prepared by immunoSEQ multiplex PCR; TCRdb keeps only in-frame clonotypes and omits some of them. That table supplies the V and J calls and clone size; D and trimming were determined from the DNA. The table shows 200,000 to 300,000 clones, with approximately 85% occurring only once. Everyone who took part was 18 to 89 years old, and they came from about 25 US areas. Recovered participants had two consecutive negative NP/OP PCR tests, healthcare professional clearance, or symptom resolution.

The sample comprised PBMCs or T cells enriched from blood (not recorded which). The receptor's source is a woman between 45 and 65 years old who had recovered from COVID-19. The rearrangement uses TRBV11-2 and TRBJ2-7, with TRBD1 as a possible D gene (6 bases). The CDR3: CASSLKGHLSYEQYF. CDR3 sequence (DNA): TGTGCCAGCAGCTTAAAGGGACACCTATCCTACGAGCAGTACTTC.